Listed below are T cell receptor beta chains from one sample, sequenced in a study of T cells in Graves' hyperthyroidism and ophthalmopathy. MiXCR, run by TCRdb on the multiplex PCR reads, gives a single entry per CDR3 protein. The table lists fewer than 850,000 distinct CDR3 sequences, 17% of them singletons. Sequences were obtained from blood. These receptors all come from a man over 45 with Graves' hyperthyroidism. The CDR3 runs from the conserved cysteine through the conserved F or W. The D gene is left open where the match is weak. Clone sizes are given selectively: once, few, many, or a class where the clone is expanded.

TRBV7-9	TRBD1	few	TRBJ2-5	TGTGCCAGCAGCTTTACCGCGGACAGGGCGGGTGAGACCCAGTACTTC	CASSFTADRAGETQYF
TRBV28	-	-	TRBJ2-1	TGTGCCAGTTTAAGGGTTAGTAGCTCCTACAATGAGCAGTTCTTC	CASLRVSSSYNEQFF
TRBV12-3/TRBV12-4	TRBD1	once	TRBJ1-2	TGTGCCAGCAGTTCCTGGCAGGGACAGGAGAACTATGGCTACACCTTC	CASSSWQGQENYGYTF
TRBV7-3	-	-	TRBJ2-5	TGTGCCAGCAGCCCAAGGGGGGTCGGGGCGCGGGAGACCCAGTACTTC	CASSPRGVGARETQYF
TRBV25-1	-	many	TRBJ2-1	TGTGCCAGCAGTGATTCCTACAATGAGCAGTTCTTC	CASSDSYNEQFF
TRBV29-1	-	many	TRBJ2-3	TGCAGCGTTGAAGATCCCAGGGAGGGCACAGATACGCAGTATTTT	CSVEDPREGTDTQYF
TRBV28	TRBD2	many	TRBJ2-7	TGTGCCAGCAGTACCCGCGGGAGGGTTTTCGAGCAGTACTTC	CASSTRGRVFEQYF
TRBV7-8	-	many	TRBJ2-7	TGTGCCAGCAGCCAATGGACCTTCGGACCGTACGAGCAGTACTTC	CASSQWTFGPYEQYF
TRBV6-1	TRBD1	few	TRBJ2-7	TGTGCCAGCAGTAGGACAGGGAGTAGAAGCTACGAGCAGTACTTC	CASSRTGSRSYEQYF
TRBV5-1	-	-	TRBJ2-1	TGCGCCAGCAGCTCCCATATAGTTGTTGGGTACATTGAGCAGTTCTTC	CASSSHIVVGYIEQFF
TRBV20-1	-	many	TRBJ2-1	TGCAGTGCTAGATTCCGGGACAATGTAGACAATGAGCAGTTCTTC	CSARFRDNVDNEQFF
TRBV5-1	TRBD1	many	TRBJ1-2	TGCGCCAGCAGCTTTTCTCAGGGGGCGAGCTATGGCTACACCTTC	CASSFSQGASYGYTF
TRBV18	TRBD1	few	TRBJ1-1	TGTGCCAGCTCACCGGGACAGGACCTTCGGGAAGCTTTCTTT	CASSPGQDLREAFF